This TCR beta chain was captured in a study of naive and memory T cell subsets. Germline CDR1 reads SGHTA; CDR2 reads FQGNSA. The CDR3 runs 13 residues. V was clipped by 5 bases and J by 1 base, with 8 bases between them. Study observations and caveats: Naive repertoires, especially CD8, held a few larger clonotypes, possibly memory cells re-expressing CD45RA. A clonotype means one alpha or beta sequence, not an alpha/beta pair. In naive cells, over 85% of TCR sequences were seen only once.

Both TRBC1 and TRBC2 were covered by a beta constant-region primer of two equimolar oligonucleotides. The ligated cDNA underwent four PCR rounds using SP2 and nested alpha and beta constant-region primers. The cDNA 3' end received a ligated single-stranded oligonucleotide carrying the SP2 primer and a 12-nucleotide UMI. TCRdb recomputed calls from the UMI-ligation and nested PCR reads with MiXCR, one row per CDR3 protein. The repertoire holds roughly 100,000 distinct CDR3 sequences, with approximately 10% as singletons. As regards this clonotype: Its antigen is unidentified.

The receptor was derived from a human donor in good health. Material: naive CD4+ T cells from blood. V is TRBV7-2 and J is TRBJ1-1; D not resolved. The CDR3 spells CASSTGRNTEAFF. CDR3 coding DNA: TGTGCCAGCAGCACCGGACGGAACACTGAAGCTTTCTTT.